This T cell receptor (beta chain) is drawn from a study of breast tumors, draining lymph nodes, adjacent tissues. The CDR3 is 12 amino acids. Germline CDR1 MNHNS, CDR2 SASEGT. Trimming pared 1 base from V and 3 bases from J, leaving 3 bases between. Study observations and caveats: Tumors had less TCR diversity than lymph nodes, more than nontumor tissue. Most tumor T cells seemingly derive from lymph node, then expand in tumor. Luminal-like breast cancer showed significantly higher tumor–nontumor repertoire similarity than basal-like. Tumor T cell lymph node origin was a supported hypothesis, not proven.

Axillary draining lymph nodes of breast cancer patients supplied the node samples. Using its own MiXCR run on the multiplex PCR reads, TCRdb lists one record per CDR3 protein. Among approximately 250,000 distinct CDR3 sequences, under 40% were seen once, and the ten largest hold about 3.9%. This clonotype was seen repeatedly, ten times or more. The antigen is not known. The receptor was derived from a female donor with breast cancer. Some clones in this sample may be carry-over from other donors' samples. V is TRBV6-1 and J is TRBJ1-2; D is undetermined. The material sequenced was axillary lymph node tissue. In DNA form, the CDR3 reads TGTGCCAGCAGTGAAGTCGACTATGGCTACACCTTC. Its protein product is CASSEVDYGYTF.